This is a list of T cell receptor beta chains from one sample in a study of cytomegalovirus exposure and HLA in healthy donors. Some clones are missing from TCRdb's copy, which holds only in-frame ones; the method was immunoSEQ multiplex PCR. The sample lists under 150,000 clones, approximately 84% occurring once. The sequencing sample was made of PBMCs. Receptor source: a boy aged 2 to 10 in good health and CMV-seronegative. The CDR3 runs from the conserved cysteine through the conserved F or W. A D gene is named only where the DNA matches it firmly.

J: TRBJ2-1; V: TRBV9; D: .; CDR3: CASSVGVTEDNEQFF
J: TRBJ1-5; V: TRBV7-9; D: .; CDR3: CSSSLVRGGSGTNQPQHF
J: TRBJ2-3; V: TRBV4-1; D: TRBD2; CDR3: CASSQPRFSGGPHTDTQYF
J: TRBJ1-2; V: TRBV7-9; D: .; CDR3: CASSSLRDKAGGYTF
J: TRBJ2-7; V: TRBV18; D: .; CDR3: CASSPQFQEGGEQYF
J: TRBJ2-1; V: TRBV10-3; D: TRBD2; CDR3: CAISEGTSGFSYNEQFF
J: TRBJ2-2; V: TRBV2; D: .; CDR3: CASSETGSTLNTGELFF
J: TRBJ1-2; V: TRBV29-1; D: TRBD1; CDR3: CSVGGTGEKELGYGYTF
J: TRBJ2-2; V: TRBV7-9; D: .; CDR3: CASSPQGIVSAGELFF
J: TRBJ1-2; V: TRBV29-1; D: .; CDR3: CSVSGGYGYGYTF
J: TRBJ1-4; V: TRBV30; D: .; CDR3: CAWGLQGQEKLFF